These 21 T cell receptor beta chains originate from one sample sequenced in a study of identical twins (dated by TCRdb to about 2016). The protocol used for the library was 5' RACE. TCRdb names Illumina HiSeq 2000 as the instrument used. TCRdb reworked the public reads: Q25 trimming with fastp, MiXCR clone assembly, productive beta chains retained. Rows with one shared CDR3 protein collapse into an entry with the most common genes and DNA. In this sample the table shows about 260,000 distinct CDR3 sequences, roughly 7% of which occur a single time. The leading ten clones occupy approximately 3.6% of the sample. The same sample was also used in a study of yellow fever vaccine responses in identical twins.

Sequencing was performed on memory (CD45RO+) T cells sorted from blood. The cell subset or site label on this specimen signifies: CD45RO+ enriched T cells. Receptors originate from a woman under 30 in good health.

The CDR3 DNA is TGTGCCAGCAGTGAGGGTACAGCCGGGAACACTGAAGCTTTCTTT. It encodes CASSEGTAGNTEAFF. This rearrangement joins TRBV6-1 to TRBJ1-1; D ambiguous. Trimming shortened V by 3 bases and J by 1 base, and 12 bases separated the two germline ends. Looked up from germline, CDR1 is MNHNS and CDR2 is SASEGT. CDR3 length equals 15 residues.

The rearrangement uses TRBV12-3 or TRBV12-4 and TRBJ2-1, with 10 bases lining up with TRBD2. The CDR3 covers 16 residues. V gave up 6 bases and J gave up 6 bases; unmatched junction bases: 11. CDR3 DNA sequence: TGTGCCAGCAGGAGGCGAGGGACTAGCGAGGGCAATGAGCAGTTCTTC. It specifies CASRRRGTSEGNEQFF.

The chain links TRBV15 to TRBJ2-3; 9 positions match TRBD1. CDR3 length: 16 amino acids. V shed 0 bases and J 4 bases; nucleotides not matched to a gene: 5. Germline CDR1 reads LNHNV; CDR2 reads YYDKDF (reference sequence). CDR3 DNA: TGTGCCACCAGCAGAGATTTGGGACAGGGATCAGATACGCAGTATTTT. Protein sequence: CATSRDLGQGSDTQYF. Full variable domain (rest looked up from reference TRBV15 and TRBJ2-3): DAMVIQNPRYQVTQFGKPVTLSCSQTLNHNVMYWYQQKSSQAPKLLFHYYDKDFNNEADTPDNFQSRRPNTSFCFLDIRSPGLGDTAMYLCATSRDLGQGSDTQYFGPGTRLTVL.

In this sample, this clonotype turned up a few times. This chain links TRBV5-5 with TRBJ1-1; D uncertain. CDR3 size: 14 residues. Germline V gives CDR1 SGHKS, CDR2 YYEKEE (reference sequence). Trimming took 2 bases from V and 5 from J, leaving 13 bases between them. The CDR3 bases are TGTGCCAGCAGCTTAAGCGGGATTTGGACTGAAGCTTTCTTT. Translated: CASSLSGIWTEAFF.

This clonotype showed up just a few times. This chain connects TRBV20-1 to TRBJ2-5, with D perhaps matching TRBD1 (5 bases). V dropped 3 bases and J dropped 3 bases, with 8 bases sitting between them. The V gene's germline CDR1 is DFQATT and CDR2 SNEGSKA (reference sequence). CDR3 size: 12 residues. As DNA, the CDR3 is TGCAGTGCTAGGAGCAGGGAAGAGACCCAGTACTTC. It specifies CSARSREETQYF.

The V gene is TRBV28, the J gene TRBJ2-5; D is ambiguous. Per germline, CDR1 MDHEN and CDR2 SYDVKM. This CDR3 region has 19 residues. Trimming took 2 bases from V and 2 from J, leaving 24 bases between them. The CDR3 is CASSLTAESPRFGQETQYF. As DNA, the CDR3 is TGTGCCAGCAGTTTAACCGCCGAATCCCCAAGGTTCGGGCAAGAGACCCAGTACTTC. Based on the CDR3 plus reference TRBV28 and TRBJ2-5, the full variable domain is DVKVTQSSRYLVKRTGEKVFLECVQDMDHENMFWYRQDPGLGLRLIYFSYDVKMKEKGDIPEGYSVSREKKERFSLILESASTNQTSMYLCASSLTAESPRFGQETQYFGPGTRLLVL.

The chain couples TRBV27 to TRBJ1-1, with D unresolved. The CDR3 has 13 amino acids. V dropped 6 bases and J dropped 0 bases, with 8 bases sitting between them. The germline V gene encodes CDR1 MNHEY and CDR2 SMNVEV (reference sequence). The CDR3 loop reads CASSPKMNTEAFF. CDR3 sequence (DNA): TGTGCCAGCAGCCCGAAGATGAACACTGAAGCTTTCTTT.

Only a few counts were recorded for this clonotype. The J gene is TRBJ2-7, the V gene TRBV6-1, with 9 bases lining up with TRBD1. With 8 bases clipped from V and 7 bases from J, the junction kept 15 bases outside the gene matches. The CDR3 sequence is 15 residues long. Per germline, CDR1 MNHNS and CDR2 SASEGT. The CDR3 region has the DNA TGTGCCAGCCGACAGGGGGGGCGGGTCCGAGGTGAGCAGTACGTC. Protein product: CASRQGGRVRGEQYV.

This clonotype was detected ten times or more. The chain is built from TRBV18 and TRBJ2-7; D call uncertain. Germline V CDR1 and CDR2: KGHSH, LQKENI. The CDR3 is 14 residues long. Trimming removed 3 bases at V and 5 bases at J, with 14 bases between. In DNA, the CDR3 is TGTGCCAGCTCACCGGAATGGCGATCCCACGAGCAGTACTTC. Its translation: CASSPEWRSHEQYF.

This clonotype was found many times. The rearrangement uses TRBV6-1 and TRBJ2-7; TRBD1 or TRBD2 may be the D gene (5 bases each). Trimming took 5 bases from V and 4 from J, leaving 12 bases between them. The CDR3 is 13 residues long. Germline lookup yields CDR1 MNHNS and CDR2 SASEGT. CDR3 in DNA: TGTGCCAGCAGTCCCCGAGGGGAGTACGAGCAGTACGTC. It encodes CASSPRGEYEQYV.

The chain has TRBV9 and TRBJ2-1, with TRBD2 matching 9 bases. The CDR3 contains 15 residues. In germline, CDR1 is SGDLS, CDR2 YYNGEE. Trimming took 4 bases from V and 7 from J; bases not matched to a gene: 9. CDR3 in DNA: TGTGCCAGCAGCAAGCGACTAGCGGTGGGGAATGAGCAGTTCTTC. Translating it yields CASSKRLAVGNEQFF.

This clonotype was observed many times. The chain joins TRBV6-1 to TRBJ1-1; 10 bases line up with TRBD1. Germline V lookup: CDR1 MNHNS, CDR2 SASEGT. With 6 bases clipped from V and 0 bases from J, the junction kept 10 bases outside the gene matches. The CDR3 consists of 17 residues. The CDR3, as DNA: TGTGCCAGCAGGCGGACAGGGGGGGATAATCTGAACACTGAAGCTTTCTTT. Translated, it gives CASRRTGGDNLNTEAFF.

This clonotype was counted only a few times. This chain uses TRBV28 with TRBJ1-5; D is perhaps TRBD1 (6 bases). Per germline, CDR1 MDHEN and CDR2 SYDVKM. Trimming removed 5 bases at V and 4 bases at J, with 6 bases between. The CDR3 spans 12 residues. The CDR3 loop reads CASSGQNQPQHF. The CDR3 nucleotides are TGTGCCAGCAGTGGACAGAATCAGCCCCAGCATTTT.

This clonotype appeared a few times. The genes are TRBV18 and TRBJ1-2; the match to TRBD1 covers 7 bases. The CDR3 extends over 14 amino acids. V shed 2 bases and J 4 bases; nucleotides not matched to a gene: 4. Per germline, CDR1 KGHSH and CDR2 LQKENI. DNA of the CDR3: TGTGCCAGCTCACCAGGGGGACAGACCTATGGCTACACCTTC. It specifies CASSPGGQTYGYTF. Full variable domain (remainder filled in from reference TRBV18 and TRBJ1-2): NAGVMQNPRHLVRRRGQEARLRCSPMKGHSHVYWYRQLPEEGLKFMVYLQKENIIDESGMPKERFSAEFPKEGPSILRIQQVVRGDSAAYFCASSPGGQTYGYTFGSGTRLTVV.

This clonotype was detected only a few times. The CDR3 bases are TGCAGCGTTGTCTTCCAGCGGGGGGGCTCTGGTACGCAGTATTTT. Its protein product is CSVVFQRGGSGTQYF. The gene calls are TRBV29-1 and TRBJ2-3; TRBD2 agrees at 10 bases. The germline gives CDR1 SQVTM, CDR2 ANQGSEA. The CDR3 runs to 15 residues. With V trimmed by 4 bases and J by 8 bases, 12 bases remained unmatched.

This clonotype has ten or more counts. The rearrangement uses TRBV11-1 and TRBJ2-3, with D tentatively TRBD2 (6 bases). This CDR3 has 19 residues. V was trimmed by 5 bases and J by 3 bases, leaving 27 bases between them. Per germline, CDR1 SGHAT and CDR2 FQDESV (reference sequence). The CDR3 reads CASSRLTSRNLRGTDTQYF. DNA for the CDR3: TGTGCCAGCAGCCGATTAACTTCCCGTAATCTCCGGGGGACAGATACGCAGTATTTT.

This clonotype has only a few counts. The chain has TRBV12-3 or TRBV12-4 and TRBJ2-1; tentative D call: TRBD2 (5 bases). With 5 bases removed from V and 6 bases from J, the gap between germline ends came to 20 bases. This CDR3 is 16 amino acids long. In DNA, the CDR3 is TGTGCCAGCAGTCCCGGGGTAGTGCACTTGGTCAATGAGCAGTTCTTC. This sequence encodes CASSPGVVHLVNEQFF.

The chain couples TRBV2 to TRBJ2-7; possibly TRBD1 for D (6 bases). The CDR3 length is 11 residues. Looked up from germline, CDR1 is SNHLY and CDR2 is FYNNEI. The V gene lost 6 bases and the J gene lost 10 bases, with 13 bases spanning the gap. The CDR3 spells CASRSTGRQYV. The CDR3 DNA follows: TGTGCCAGCAGATCAACAGGGCGTCAGTACGTC.

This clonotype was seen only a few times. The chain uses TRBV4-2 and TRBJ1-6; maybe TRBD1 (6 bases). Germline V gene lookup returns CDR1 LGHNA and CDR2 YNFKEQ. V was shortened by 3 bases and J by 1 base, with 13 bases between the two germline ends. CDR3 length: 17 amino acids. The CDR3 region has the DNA TGTGCCAGCAGCCAGGAAACAGGGCAATCCTATAATTCACCCCTCCACTTT. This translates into CASSQETGQSYNSPLHF.

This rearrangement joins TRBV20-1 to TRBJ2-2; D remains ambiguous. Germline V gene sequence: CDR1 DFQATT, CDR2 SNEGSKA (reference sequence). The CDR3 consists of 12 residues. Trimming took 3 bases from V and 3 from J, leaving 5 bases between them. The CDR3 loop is CSASRDTGELFF. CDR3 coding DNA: TGCAGTGCTAGCCGGGACACCGGGGAGCTGTTTTTT.

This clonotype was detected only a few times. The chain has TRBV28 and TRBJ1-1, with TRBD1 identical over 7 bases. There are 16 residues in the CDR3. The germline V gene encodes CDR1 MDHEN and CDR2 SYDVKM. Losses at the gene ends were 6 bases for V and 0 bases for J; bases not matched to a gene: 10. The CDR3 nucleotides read TGTGCCAGCAGCTACCAGACAGGGCCCCTGAACACTGAAGCTTTCTTT. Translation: CASSYQTGPLNTEAFF.